The text below deals with one TCR beta chain. What it recognizes is unknown. This record belongs to a study of cytomegalovirus exposure and HLA in healthy donors. Across the whole study: An analysis done earlier identified 95 million to 140 million unique TCR beta sequences from about 179 million T cells.

As for the donors, each was a healthy bone marrow donor. The V and J ends lost 4 bases and 4 bases, in that order; junction bases with no gene match: 7. Germline values: CDR1 SEHNR, CDR2 FQNEAQ (reference sequence). This CDR3 spans 16 amino acids. PCR involved 60 Vbeta and 13 Jbeta primers. Here immunoSEQ multiplex PCR was the method, and the copy in TCRdb shows in-frame clones only, minus some. The data contain under 130,000 clones, around two thirds of them seen just once; the ten biggest clones take up more than 3%. Findings and caveats of the study: A later analysis appeared to link common viral pathogens to several of the most significant clusters. Of the V segments, some could not be distinguished, including TRBV6-2 and TRBV6-3, and were excluded.

Sequencing input: PBMCs. This sequence was found in a woman aged 45-65 years in good health and CMV-seronegative. The chain links TRBV7-9 to TRBJ2-2, with 9 bases fitting TRBD2. The CDR3 nucleotides are TGTGCCAGCAGCTCCGGGCTAGCGGGATTCACCGGGGAGCTGTTTTTT. It specifies CASSSGLAGFTGELFF.